Listed below are T cell receptor beta chains from one sample, sequenced in a study of cytomegalovirus exposure and HLA in healthy donors. Generated by immunoSEQ multiplex PCR, the TCRdb table keeps only in-frame clones and is missing some. The sample lists 85,000 to 120,000 clones, roughly 90% occurring once. The specimen sequenced was PBMCs. All receptors come from a woman aged 18-29 years in good health and CMV-seropositive. Both conserved end residues are part of each CDR3. The D gene is left open where the match is weak. The size of a clone is reported for some rows only, either as once, few or many, or as a class for expanded clones.

abundance	v_gene	j_gene	d_gene	CDR3aa	CDR3nt
NA	TRBV10-3	TRBJ2-3	TRBD1	CAISPDRASTDTQYF	TGTGCCATCAGCCCCGACAGGGCTAGCACAGATACGCAGTATTTT
NA	TRBV4-1	TRBJ1-2	NA	CASSQDQNTYGYTF	TGCGCCAGCAGCCAAGATCAGAACACGTATGGCTACACCTTC
once	TRBV5-4	TRBJ2-2	NA	CASSGGPNTGELFF	TGTGCCAGCAGCGGCGGTCCGAACACCGGGGAGCTGTTTTTT
once	TRBV6-1	TRBJ1-1	NA	CASSEARTEAFF	TGTGCCAGCAGTGAAGCGCGGACTGAAGCTTTCTTT
NA	TRBV28	TRBJ2-3	NA	CASSFRQLRTDTQYF	TGTGCCAGCAGTTTCCGACAGCTAAGAACAGATACGCAGTATTTT
NA	TRBV7-8	TRBJ2-7	NA	CASSLMDGRISYEQYF	TGTGCCAGCAGCCTCATGGACGGGAGAATCTCCTACGAGCAGTACTTC
NA	TRBV18	TRBJ1-6	NA	CASSPPTSSGPISPLHF	TGTGCCAGCTCACCACCGACCTCAAGCGGGCCAATTTCACCCCTCCACTTT
NA	TRBV7-2	TRBJ2-2	NA	CASSYNLVAELFF	TGTGCCAGCAGCTACAACCTAGTTGCGGAGCTGTTTTTT
NA	TRBV2	TRBJ1-2	TRBD1	CASSRDSTYGYTF	TGTGCCAGCAGTCGGGACAGTACCTATGGCTACACCTTC
NA	TRBV2	TRBJ2-3	TRBD2	CASRQAGGPLRDTQYF	TGTGCCAGCAGACAGGCGGGGGGGCCTCTTAGGGATACGCAGTATTTT
once	TRBV4-2	TRBJ2-5	NA	CASSQGPLVAAQETQYF	TGTGCCAGCAGCCAAGGCCCGCTAGTGGCGGCCCAAGAGACCCAGTACTTC
NA	TRBV28	TRBJ1-4	NA	CAITQGLAANEKLFF	TGTGCCATCACGCAGGGGCTTGCGGCTAATGAAAAACTGTTTTTT
NA	TRBV7-2	TRBJ1-4	TRBD1	CASSSDRVFPNEKLFF	TGTGCCAGCAGCTCGGACAGGGTCTTCCCTAATGAAAAACTGTTTTTT
NA	TRBV7-9	TRBJ1-1	TRBD1	CASSPNPTGEAFF	TGTGCCAGCAGCCCAAACCCGACAGGGGAAGCTTTCTTT
NA	TRBV23-1	TRBJ1-1	NA	CASSLIGGAEAFF	TGCGCCAGCAGTCTTATCGGGGGGGCTGAAGCTTTCTTT
NA	TRBV11-2	TRBJ2-5	TRBD1	CASSLVLGQQETQYF	TGTGCCAGCAGCTTAGTCCTGGGACAGCAAGAGACCCAGTACTTC
NA	TRBV7-9	TRBJ2-1	NA	CASSLGAGKNNEQFF	TGTGCCAGCAGCTTAGGGGCAGGCAAAAACAATGAGCAGTTCTTC
NA	TRBV7-2	TRBJ1-1	NA	CASSRYRNEAFF	TGTGCCAGCAGTCGCTACAGGAATGAAGCTTTCTTT
NA	TRBV27	TRBJ2-2	NA	CASSIHIAGELFF	TGTGCCAGCAGTATACACATCGCCGGGGAGCTGTTTTTT
NA	TRBV9	TRBJ2-2	NA	CASSVGSGPNTGELFF	TGTGCCAGCAGCGTCGGGAGCGGCCCGAACACCGGGGAGCTGTTTTTT
NA	TRBV9	TRBJ1-4	NA	CASRGGADEKLFF	TGTGCCAGCCGGGGGGGGGCAGACGAAAAACTGTTTTTT
NA	TRBV12-5	TRBJ2-5	TRBD2	CASGAGTSGVGETQYF	TGTGCTAGTGGTGCTGGGACTAGCGGGGTGGGGGAGACCCAGTACTTC